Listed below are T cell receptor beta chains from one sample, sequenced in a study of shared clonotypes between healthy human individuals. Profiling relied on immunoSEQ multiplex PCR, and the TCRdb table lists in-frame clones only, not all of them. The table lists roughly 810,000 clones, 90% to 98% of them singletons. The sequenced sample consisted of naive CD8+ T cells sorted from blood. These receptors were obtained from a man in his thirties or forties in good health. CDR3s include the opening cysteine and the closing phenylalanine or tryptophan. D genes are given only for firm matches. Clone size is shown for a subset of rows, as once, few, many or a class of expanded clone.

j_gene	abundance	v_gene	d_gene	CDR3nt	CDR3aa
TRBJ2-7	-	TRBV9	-	TGTGCCAGCAGCGTAGAGGCTAGAGTCTACGAGCAGTACTTC	CASSVEARVYEQYF
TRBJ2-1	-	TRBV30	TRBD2	TGTGCCGGGCTAGCGGGAGAATTTGGGGAGCAGTTCTTC	CAGLAGEFGEQFF
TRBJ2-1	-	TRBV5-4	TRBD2	TGTGCCAGCAGCTTGGGCGGGAGTTTCAATGAGCAGTTCTTC	CASSLGGSFNEQFF
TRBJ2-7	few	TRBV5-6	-	TGTGCCAGCAGCTTGGAGGGATTCACCTACGAGCAGTACTTC	CASSLEGFTYEQYF
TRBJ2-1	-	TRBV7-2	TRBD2	TGTGCCAGCAGCCCACCCCCCGGACTAGCGGGAGTTGATGAGCAGTTCTTC	CASSPPPGLAGVDEQFF
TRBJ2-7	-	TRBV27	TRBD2	TGTGCCAGCAGTTACCACCACCTAGCGGGATTACCCGAGCAGTACTTC	CASSYHHLAGLPEQYF
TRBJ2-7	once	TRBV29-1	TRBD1	TGCAGCGTCCGAAGACAGGGAAAGAACTACGAGCAGTACTTC	CSVRRQGKNYEQYF
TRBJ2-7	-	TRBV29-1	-	TGCAGCGTTGAATCCCCCGATTCGGGAAGCTCCTACGAGCAGTACTTC	CSVESPDSGSSYEQYF
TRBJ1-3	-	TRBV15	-	TGTGCCACCAGCAGAGCTATGAGTGGGGGAAACACCATATATTTT	CATSRAMSGGNTIYF
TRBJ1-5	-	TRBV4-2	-	TGTGCCAGCAGCCAAGTTGGGGATCAGCCCCAGCATTTT	CASSQVGDQPQHF
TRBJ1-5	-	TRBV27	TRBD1	TGTGCCAGCAGTCCCGGGACAGGGAATAGCAATCAGCCCCAGCATTTT	CASSPGTGNSNQPQHF
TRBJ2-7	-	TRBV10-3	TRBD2	TGTGCCATCAGTGAGGGACTAGCGGGAGTCGAGCAGTACTTC	CAISEGLAGVEQYF
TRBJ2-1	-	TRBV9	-	TGTGCCAGCAGCCCTCAGCGGATTTACAATGAGCAGTTCTTC	CASSPQRIYNEQFF
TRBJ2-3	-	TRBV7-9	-	TGTGCCAGCAGTTCCCTAGCGGCGGGGGCCTTCACAGATACGCAGTATTTT	CASSSLAAGAFTDTQYF
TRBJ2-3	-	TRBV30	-	TGTGCCTGGAGTGTAAACGGAACTAGCACAGATACGCAGTATTTT	CAWSVNGTSTDTQYF
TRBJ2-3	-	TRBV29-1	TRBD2	TGCAGCGTTGTCCGGCGGGAGCGGGTGAGTCAGACAGATACGCAGTATTTT	CSVVRRERVSQTDTQYF
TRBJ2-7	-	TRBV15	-	TGTGCCACCAGCAGAGATGGGCAGGGGATTAACGAGCAGTACTTC	CATSRDGQGINEQYF
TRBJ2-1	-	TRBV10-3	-	TGTGCCATCAGTGGAGATCCGACCCCCGGGCTCAATGAGCAGTTCTTC	CAISGDPTPGLNEQFF
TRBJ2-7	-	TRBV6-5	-	TGTGCCAGCAGTTACTCTAGTTACTACGAGCAGTACTTC	CASSYSSYYEQYF
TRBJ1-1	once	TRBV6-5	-	TGTGCCAGCAGTTACGGGCGGGGGCCGGGGACTGAAGCTTTCTTT	CASSYGRGPGTEAFF
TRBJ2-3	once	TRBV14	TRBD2	TGTGCCAGCAGCCAACTAAGCGGGAGGGCAGATACGCAGTATTTT	CASSQLSGRADTQYF
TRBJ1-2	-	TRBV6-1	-	TGTGCCAGCAGTGTAGGGACGAGGAAGGACTATGGCTACACCTTC	CASSVGTRKDYGYTF
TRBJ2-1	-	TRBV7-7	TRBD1	TGTGCTAGCAGCCGCGGGACAGGGGAAGACAATGAGCAGTTCTTC	CASSRGTGEDNEQFF
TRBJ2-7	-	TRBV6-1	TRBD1	TGTGCCAGCAGTATACTCCGGGACAGCCCCTACGAGCAGTACTTC	CASSILRDSPYEQYF
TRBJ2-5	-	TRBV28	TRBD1	TGTGCCAGCAGTTCGTACCCGGACAGGGGATTTGAGACCCAGTACTTC	CASSSYPDRGFETQYF
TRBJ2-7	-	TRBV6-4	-	TGTGCCACCAAAGATTCCGCCGCCAGGCGCCGCTCCTACGAGCAGTACTTC	CATKDSAARRRSYEQYF
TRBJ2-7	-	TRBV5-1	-	TGCGCCAGCAGCTCGGTGGGACAAAATTACGAGCAGTACTTC	CASSSVGQNYEQYF
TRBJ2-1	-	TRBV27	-	TGTGCCAGCAGTCGGGCTGGGCTTTGGGACAATGAGCAGTTCTTC	CASSRAGLWDNEQFF
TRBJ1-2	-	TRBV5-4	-	TGTGCCAGCACCCCGGGGAGCCCTAACTATGGCTACACCTTC	CASTPGSPNYGYTF
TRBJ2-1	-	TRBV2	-	TGTGCCAGCAGATACAGCGAGGAGGTTGCCAATGAGCAGTTCTTC	CASRYSEEVANEQFF
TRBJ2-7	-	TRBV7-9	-	TGTGCCAGCAGCTTAGTTTCATTGGGACATTACGAGCAGTACTTC	CASSLVSLGHYEQYF
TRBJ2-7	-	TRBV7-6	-	TGTGCCAGCAGCCACGGATACGAGCAGTACTTC	CASSHGYEQYF
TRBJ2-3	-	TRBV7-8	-	TGTGCCAGCAGCTTAGGCCCAGGGGGGATCACAGATACGCAGTATTTT	CASSLGPGGITDTQYF
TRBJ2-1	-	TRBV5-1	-	TGCGCCAGCAGCTTAAGGACTGTCTCCTACAATGAGCAGTTCTTC	CASSLRTVSYNEQFF
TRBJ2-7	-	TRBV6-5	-	TGTGCCAGCGGGAGGCAAACCTACGAGCAGTACTTC	CASGRQTYEQYF
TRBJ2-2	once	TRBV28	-	TGTGCCAGCAGTCCCGGACGGGGTTGGACCGGGGAGCTGTTTTTT	CASSPGRGWTGELFF
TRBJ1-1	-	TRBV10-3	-	TGTGCCATCAGCCCTGAGGGGGTGGGAGGCACTGAAGCTTTCTTT	CAISPEGVGGTEAFF
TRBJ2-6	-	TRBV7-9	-	TGTGCCAGCAGCTCAAGGGGGAGTGGGGCCAACGTCCTGACTTTC	CASSSRGSGANVLTF
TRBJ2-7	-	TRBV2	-	TGTGCCAGCCGATCTGGCGGGCTATACGAGCAGTACTTC	CASRSGGLYEQYF
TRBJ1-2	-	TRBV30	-	TGTGCCTGGACAGGGGATAACTATGGCTACACCTTC	CAWTGDNYGYTF
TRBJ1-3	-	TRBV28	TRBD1	TGTGCCAGCAGTCCTATTGATGGGACAGGGCTAGGAAACACCATATATTTT	CASSPIDGTGLGNTIYF
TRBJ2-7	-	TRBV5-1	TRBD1	TGCGCCAGCACCTGGACAGGGCTAACCTACGAGCAGTACTTC	CASTWTGLTYEQYF
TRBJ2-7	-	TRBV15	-	TGTGCCACCAGCACCAACCGGGTAAGCGGTAATACCTACGAGCAGTACTTC	CATSTNRVSGNTYEQYF
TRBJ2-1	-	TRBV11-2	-	TGTGCCAGCAGCTTTGGCTCTTACAATGAGCAGTTCTTC	CASSFGSYNEQFF
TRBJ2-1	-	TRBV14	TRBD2	TGTGCCAGCAGCCAACCCCCGCTAAATATAGCGGGAGGATACAATGAGCAGTTCTTC	CASSQPPLNIAGGYNEQFF
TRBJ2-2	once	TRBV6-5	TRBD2	TGTGCCAGCAGTTTACTAGCGGAGGCGAACACCGGGGAGCTGTTTTTT	CASSLLAEANTGELFF
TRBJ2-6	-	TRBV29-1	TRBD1	TGCAGCGTTGGGACAGGGGGTTACTCTGGGGCCAACGTCCTGACTTTC	CSVGTGGYSGANVLTF
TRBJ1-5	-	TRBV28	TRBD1	TGTGCCAGCAGTCAAAGGACAGGGATAAGCCCCCAGCATTTT	CASSQRTGISPQHF
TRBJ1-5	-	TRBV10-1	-	TGCGCCAGCAGTGAGTCCCATGGCATGGGAGTCCACCGGACGATGGGACAAGGCAATCAGCCCCAGCATTTT	CASSESHGMGVHRTMGQGNQPQHF
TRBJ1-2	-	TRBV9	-	TGTGCCAGCAGCGTAGGAATAGGGGCTGATGGCTACACCTTC	CASSVGIGADGYTF
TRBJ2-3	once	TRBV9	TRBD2	TGTGCCAGCAGCGAGTCTAGCGGGAGCACAGATACGCAGTATTTT	CASSESSGSTDTQYF
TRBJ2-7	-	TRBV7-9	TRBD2	TGTGCCAGCAGCCCAAGGGGTAGCGGGAGCTCCTACGAGCAGTACTTC	CASSPRGSGSSYEQYF
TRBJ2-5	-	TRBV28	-	TGTGCCAGCAGTTGGGGGGTAGACCAAGAGACCCAGTACTTC	CASSWGVDQETQYF